This T cell receptor (beta chain) was found in a study of T cell responses to AZD1222 COVID-19 vaccine. Overall study findings and caveats: Just a handful of AZD1222 recipients tested seropositive at baseline. Most donors were white British and more were female, and clonal diversity was possibly underestimated.

Germline-derived CDR1 and CDR2 are SGHRS and YFSETQ. V gave up 4 bases and J gave up 6 bases; unmatched junction bases: 4. The CDR3 is 14 residues long. To note about this clone: Its antigen is undetermined.

The method was immunoSEQ multiplex PCR; TCRdb's version includes in-frame clones alone and lacks a portion of them. The data contain 100,000 to 150,000 clones, approximately 88% of them singletons. The origin of this receptor is an adult in good health. This chain uses TRBV5-1 with TRBJ2-7; TRBD2 matches 13 bases. Here the sequenced sample was peripheral blood, taken on day 0 of AZD1222 vaccination. The CDR3 bases are TGCGCCAGCAGCGGGGGACTAGCGGGATCCGAGCAGTACTTC. Its protein product is CASSGGLAGSEQYF.